Listed below are T cell receptor beta chains from one sample, sequenced in a study of shared clonotypes between healthy human individuals. Only in-frame clones appear in the TCRdb table, and some are missing; sequencing was by immunoSEQ multiplex PCR. The sample holds over a million clones; 95% to 99% are singletons and the top ten take about 0.4%. Sequenced: naive CD4+ T cells sorted from blood. The receptor source for this set is a man between 25 and 39 years old in good health. Both conserved end residues are part of each CDR3. Expanded clones are given a class, and other clones once, few, many or no size at all.

CDR3 protein	clone size	V gene
CASSSIGTSGFSSYNEQFF	.	TRBV5-5
CASSIVSGREQYF	.	TRBV19
CASSLDRKLNTGELFF	.	TRBV7-9
CASRLTRAGNQPQHF	.	TRBV6-5
CASSLGGRGSGSSYNEQFF	.	TRBV5-1
CASSSLGQTGNTIYF	.	TRBV6-5
CASSRGAVSYNEQFF	.	TRBV4-1
CASSGPRDENTGELFF	.	TRBV9
CARVSGGTGATNTGELFF	.	TRBV19
CASSFASVAGGYNEQFF	.	TRBV7-6
CASSFSENYGYTF	once	TRBV2
CASSLKSNLEQYF	.	TRBV7-8
CASNKWTGGRNEQFF	.	TRBV28
CSVDREGRGETQYF	once	TRBV29-1
CASSLAGQHYSTDTQYF	.	TRBV28
CASTLTDYEQYF	.	TRBV6-1
CAWGSRNTDTQYF	.	TRBV30
CAWSSGKRGRSSYEQYF	.	TRBV30
CASSPRGQANSGNTIYF	.	TRBV4-1
CSARDRPEQFF	.	TRBV20-1
CASTSGGLGYEKLFF	.	TRBV27
CASSWTGSGNTIYF	.	TRBV6-6